This T cell receptor beta chain derives from a study of PD-L1 blockade in urothelial cancer. Here immunoSEQ multiplex PCR was the method, and the copy in TCRdb shows in-frame clones only, minus some. The sample has roughly 51,000 clones; approximately 86% are singletons. This sample's time point: pretreatment peripheral blood. Trimming removed 3 bases from V and 4 bases from J, with 9 bases in between. Germline V gene lookup returns CDR1 SGHTA and CDR2 FQGNSA. The CDR3 is 13 residues long. The sequencing used PBMCs, collected around atezolizumab (anti-PD-L1) treatment. The sequence was collected from a man aged 55 to 70 with urothelial cancer. This rearrangement joins TRBV7-2 to TRBJ2-5; a possible D gene is TRBD2 (6 bases). For the CDR3, the DNA is TGTGCCAGCAGCTTTAGCGGCGGAGAGACCCAGTACTTC. Encoded protein: CASSFSGGETQYF. Drawing the rest from reference TRBV7-2 and TRBJ2-5, the complete variable domain is GAGVSQSPSNKVTEKGKDVELRCDPISGHTALYWYRQSLGQGLEFLIYFQGNSAPDKSGLPSDRFSAERTGGSVSTLTIQRTQQEDSAVYLCASSFSGGETQYFGPGTRLLVL.